The clone carrying this T cell receptor beta chain was found many times. The sample is drawn from a study of CD8 T cells in ankylosing spondylitis. The length of the CDR3 is 15 residues. Germline-derived CDR1 and CDR2 are MNHEY and SMNVEV (reference sequence). The V and J ends lost 3 bases and 4 bases respectively, with 15 bases between them. From the 5' RACE reads, TCRdb called clonotypes with MiXCR, one entry per CDR3 protein. The data contain around 340,000 distinct CDR3 sequences, roughly 20% of them singletons. Material: blood, either unsorted or a sorted T cell fraction (not recorded which). V usage is TRBV27 and J usage is TRBJ1-1, with D possibly TRBD1 on 6 matching bases. The receptor's source is a male donor with ankylosing spondylitis or in good health (not recorded which). The CDR3, as DNA: TGTGCCAGCAGTTTGTCAAACAGGGTATTCACTGAAGCTTTCTTT. Its protein product is CASSLSNRVFTEAFF.